The rows below give T cell receptor beta chains drawn from one sample of a study of human T cells and chemical hapten exposure. TCRdb passed the RACE reads through MiXCR, listing each CDR3 protein once. The sample has fewer than 100,000 distinct CDR3 sequences, around a tenth seen once. The specimen comprised whole blood, sampled in connection with sensitization to the hapten diphenylcyclopropenone (DPC). The receptors originated from a man between 18 and 29 years old with alopecia areata. Some clones in this sample may be carry-over from other donors' samples. The CDR3 runs from the conserved cysteine through the conserved F or W. A D gene is named only where the DNA matches it firmly. The listing skips clone size in some rows; elsewhere it reads once, few, many or a size class.

D gene,V gene,clone size,J gene,CDR3 DNA,CDR3 protein
-,TRBV7-3,-,TRBJ1-1,TGTGCCAGCACCCACTCCGGGGTGCCCCCGAACACTGAAGCTTTCTTT,CASTHSGVPPNTEAFF
-,TRBV19,many,TRBJ2-2,TGTGCCAGTAGTATAGTGGCGGTACAATACACCGGGGAGCTGTTTTTT,CASSIVAVQYTGELFF
-,TRBV3-1,few,TRBJ2-7,TGTGCCAGCAGCCAAGAACCGGGGCAGGTCTCCTACGAGCAGTACTTC,CASSQEPGQVSYEQYF
-,TRBV7-9,-,TRBJ2-1,TGTGCCAGCAGCTTAACAGGGACCATCAATGAGCAGTTCTTC,CASSLTGTINEQFF
-,TRBV7-6,many,TRBJ2-5,TGTGCCAGCAGCTTAGTAGATGTGAGGGACCAGTACTTC,CASSLVDVRDQYF
TRBD2,TRBV28,many,TRBJ2-3,TGTGCCAGCAGTCTGATAGCGGGGGCCCATACGCAGTATTTT,CASSLIAGAHTQYF
TRBD2,TRBV11-2,many,TRBJ2-3,TGTGCCAGCAGCTTCAGGGGAGCGGGGGCGACAGATACGCAGTATTTT,CASSFRGAGATDTQYF
TRBD2,TRBV7-3,-,TRBJ2-1,TGTGCCAGCAGCGCCGGGACTAGGGATTACAATGAGCAGTTCTTC,CASSAGTRDYNEQFF
TRBD1,TRBV7-3,few,TRBJ2-1,TGTGCCAGCAGCTTAAGACCATCCGGGACAGAGTACAATGAGCAGTTCTTC,CASSLRPSGTEYNEQFF
-,TRBV6-2/TRBV6-3,once,TRBJ1-2,TGTGCCAGCAGTTACTTATCGCGGTCCTATGGCTACACCTTC,CASSYLSRSYGYTF
TRBD1,TRBV29-1,medium-sized,TRBJ2-2,TGCAGCGGGGGACAGGACGGCGGGGAGCTGTTTTTT,CSGGQDGGELFF